Presented here are 12 T cell receptor beta chains from one specimen sequenced in a study of response to subunit inactivated influenza vaccine. TCRdb reanalysed the RT-PCR reads using MiXCR and keeps one entry per CDR3 protein. This table has 300,000 to 350,000 distinct CDR3 sequences, about a fifth appearing once. Source: PBMCs from blood, taken 21 months after vaccination. These receptors came from a man aged 50 to 75 who received an inactivated influenza vaccine.

The table lists this clonotype with many counts. The chain joins TRBV11-2 to TRBJ1-2; D is perhaps TRBD1 (5 bases). The CDR3 totals 13 residues. Trimming removed 5 bases at V and 2 bases at J, with 9 bases between. The germline V gene has CDR1 SGHAT and CDR2 FQNNGV. CDR3 in DNA: TGTGCCAGCAGCCCGGAGGGGAACTATGGCTACACCTTC. It translates to CASSPEGNYGYTF.

The chain uses TRBV29-1 and TRBJ2-1; 10 bases match TRBD2. This CDR3 has 14 residues. V was clipped by 3 bases and J by 8 bases; unmatched bases: 7. Germline assignment: CDR1 SQVTM and CDR2 ANQGSEA. CDR3: CSVDNPSGSDEQFF. In DNA form, the CDR3 reads TGCAGCGTTGACAACCCTAGCGGGAGTGATGAGCAGTTCTTC.

This clonotype was detected only a few times. The genes are TRBV20-1 and TRBJ2-1; D perhaps matches TRBD2 (5 bases). This CDR3 is built from 12 residues. With 2 bases removed from V and 7 bases from J, the gap between germline ends came to 9 bases. Germline lookup yields CDR1 DFQATT and CDR2 SNEGSKA (reference sequence). CDR3 sequence: CSARSGWNEQFF. As DNA, the CDR3 is TGCAGTGCTAGATCGGGGTGGAATGAGCAGTTCTTC.

This chain connects TRBV7-2 to TRBJ2-7; 7 bases match TRBD2. V shed 1 base and J 7 bases; nucleotides not matched to a gene: 4. The CDR3 length is 13 residues. Per the germline V gene, CDR1 is SGHTA and CDR2 is FQGNSA. The DNA of the CDR3 is TGTGCCAGCAGCTTAGAGGTCGGGAGGGAGCAGTACTTC. It yields the protein CASSLEVGREQYF.

The J gene is TRBJ2-3, the V gene TRBV2, with D tentatively TRBD2 (6 bases). The CDR3 covers 16 residues. Trimming stripped 0 bases from V and 0 bases from J, with 10 bases between. Germline V gene sequence: CDR1 SNHLY, CDR2 FYNNEI. DNA for the CDR3: TGTGCCAGCAGTGAAGCGCTTCGGGGGAGCACAGATACGCAGTATTTT. It encodes CASSEALRGSTDTQYF. The whole variable domain, filled in from reference TRBV2 and TRBJ2-3, reads EPEVTQTPSHQVTQMGQEVILRCVPISNHLYFYWYRQILGQKVEFLVSFYNNEISEKSEIFDDQFSVERPDGSNFTLKIRSTKLEDSAMYFCASSEALRGSTDTQYFGPGTRLTVL.

This chain uses TRBV5-5 with TRBJ1-4; weak D call: TRBD1 (6 bases). The CDR3 is 15 amino acids. The germline V gene has CDR1 SGHKS and CDR2 YYEKEE (reference sequence). The V gene lost 0 bases and the J gene lost 8 bases, with 14 bases spanning the gap. CDR3 sequence (DNA): TGTGCCAGCAGCTTGGTTGGGGGCGGCGTCGAAAAACTGTTTTTT. Translated, it gives CASSLVGGGVEKLFF.

This clonotype occurred a few times. The J gene is TRBJ2-3, the V gene TRBV12-3 or TRBV12-4; 12 positions agree with TRBD2. Trimming at V came to 6 bases and at J to 8 bases, leaving 3 bases not matched to a gene. This CDR3 region has 13 residues. CDR3 nucleotides: TGTGCCAGCAGGTCACTAGCGGGAGGTACGCAGTATTTT. Translation gives CASRSLAGGTQYF.

The V gene is TRBV7-9, the J gene TRBJ1-1, with D unresolved. The germline V and J ends were trimmed by 7 bases and 5 bases, with 11 bases remaining between them. CDR1 and CDR2 (germline): SEHNR, FQNEAQ (reference sequence). The CDR3 spans 12 residues. The CDR3 region is CASTLDYTEAFF. The CDR3 DNA reads TGTGCCAGCACCCTTGACTATACTGAAGCTTTCTTT.

This chain joins TRBV11-2 and TRBJ1-1; no clear D. The CDR3 sequence is 13 residues long. Germline V gives CDR1 SGHAT, CDR2 FQNNGV. Trimming shortened V by 6 bases and J by 0 bases, and 8 bases separated the two germline ends. The CDR3 loop is CASRQSLNTEAFF. Written as DNA, the CDR3 is TGTGCCAGCAGACAAAGCCTGAACACTGAAGCTTTCTTT. The full variable domain, with the rest looked up from reference TRBV11-2 and TRBJ1-1, is EAGVAQSPRYKIIEKRQSVAFWCNPISGHATLYWYQQILGQGPKLLIQFQNNGVVDDSQLPKDRFSAERLKGVDSTLKIQPAKLEDSAVYLCASRQSLNTEAFFGQGTRLTVV.

The chain joins TRBV20-1 to TRBJ2-3; TRBD2 agrees at 8 bases. This CDR3 contains 16 residues. V lost 6 bases and J lost 0; bases outside the gene matches: 11. Germline V gene lookup returns CDR1 DFQATT and CDR2 SNEGSKA (reference sequence). This CDR3 is CSARSGSGTSTDTQYF. CDR3 sequence (DNA): TGCAGTGCCAGGTCGGGTAGCGGGACTAGCACAGATACGCAGTATTTT.

In its sample, this clonotype was seen a few times. The chain has TRBV18 and TRBJ2-3, with a weak D call TRBD1 (6 bases). Trimming took 4 bases from V and 1 from J, leaving 12 bases between them. The length of the CDR3 is 15 residues. CDR1 and CDR2 (germline): KGHSH, LQKENI. CDR3 in amino acids: CASSLSTGGTDTQYF. DNA of the CDR3: TGTGCCAGCTCACTATCGACAGGAGGCACAGATACGCAGTATTTT.

The gene calls are TRBV20-1 and TRBJ2-5; TRBD2 matches at 7 bases. The CDR3 totals 12 residues. V shed 3 bases and J 5 bases; nucleotides not matched to a gene: 3. The germline V gene has CDR1 DFQATT and CDR2 SNEGSKA (reference sequence). CDR3 region: CSASRREETQYF. CDR3 nucleotides: TGCAGTGCTAGTCGGCGGGAGGAGACCCAGTACTTC.